These T cell receptor beta chains were read from a single sample in a study of T cells after yellow fever vaccination. In TCRdb, the 5' RACE reads were re-called with MiXCR into one record per CDR3 protein. The table has around 67,000 distinct CDR3 sequences, around 6.9% seen once; the top ten hold about 32%. Sequenced here: CD8+ T cells sorted from PBMCs, sampled roughly 5 days after the first yellow fever vaccination. The receptor set was obtained from a man aged 18 to 29 who received the YFV17D yellow fever vaccine. The CDR3 runs from the conserved cysteine through the conserved F or W. Fields, in order: clone size, D gene, V gene, J gene, CDR3 DNA, CDR3 protein. The D gene is left open where the match is weak. Part of the rows lack a size; the others show once, few, many or a class for expanded clones.

-	-	TRBV4-3	TRBJ2-2	TGCGCCAGCAGCCAAGATAGCACCGGGGAGCTGTTTTTT	CASSQDSTGELFF
-	-	TRBV3-1	TRBJ1-1	TGTGCCAGCAACCAAGACCCCTTTCCTGAAGCTTTCTTT	CASNQDPFPEAFF
-	TRBD1	TRBV7-2	TRBJ1-1	TGTGCCAGCAGCTCCATCACAGGGGGCACTGAAGCTTTCTTT	CASSSITGGTEAFF
-	-	TRBV5-1	TRBJ1-6	TGCGCCAGCAGCCCAGGGAGGCCTCAAGGGCCCCTCCACTTT	CASSPGRPQGPLHF
few	-	TRBV6-1	TRBJ2-5	TGTGCCAGCAGCCCTTCGGAGGTTAAGGTGGCCCAGTACTTC	CASSPSEVKVAQYF
few	TRBD1	TRBV28	TRBJ1-5	TGTGCCAGCAGTTATTATACAGGGGTCAGGCAGCCCCAGCATTTT	CASSYYTGVRQPQHF
many	-	TRBV15	TRBJ2-5	TGTGCCACCAGCTCCTCAGGCCGTGGGGCCCAGTACTTC	CATSSSGRGAQYF
-	TRBD2	TRBV20-1	TRBJ2-1	TGCAGTGCTAGAGATTCTAGCGGGGGCTACAATGAGCAGTTCTTC	CSARDSSGGYNEQFF
few	-	TRBV6-6	TRBJ1-2	TGTGCCAGCAGCCAAACCATTGCAGGCGACACCTTC	CASSQTIAGDTF
many	TRBD2	TRBV3-1	TRBJ2-7	TGTGCCAGCAGCCACTCCGAGGGACTAGCGGGGTTGGCGCAGTACTTC	CASSHSEGLAGLAQYF
many	-	TRBV27	TRBJ1-1	TGTGCCAGCATAGGTTGGGGGCCTGAAGCTTTCTTT	CASIGWGPEAFF
many	-	TRBV7-9	TRBJ2-4	TGTGCCAGCAGCCCCTATACGGGGACTCAGTACTTC	CASSPYTGTQYF
many	-	TRBV4-2	TRBJ1-5	TGTGCCAGCAGCCAAGGACGGGCGGATCAGCCCCAGCATTTT	CASSQGRADQPQHF
many	TRBD1	TRBV29-1	TRBJ2-1	TGCAGCGTGCTAGGGGGCTATGGGTCTGATGAGCAGTTCTTC	CSVLGGYGSDEQFF
few	-	TRBV20-1	TRBJ1-1	TGCAGTGCTAGTCTGCGAGACACTGAAGCTTTCTTT	CSASLRDTEAFF
-	-	TRBV27	TRBJ2-1	TGTGCCAGCAGTAGGAGCGACTCCTACAATGAGCAGTTCTTC	CASSRSDSYNEQFF
-	-	TRBV4-3	TRBJ1-5	TGCGCCAGCAGCCAAGTCCGGGGGGGACAGCCCCAGCATTTT	CASSQVRGGQPQHF
-	TRBD1	TRBV11-1	TRBJ2-2	TGTGCCAGCAGCTTCGGACAGGTGACAGGGTCCACCGGGGAGCTGTTTTTT	CASSFGQVTGSTGELFF
-	-	TRBV5-5	TRBJ1-1	TGTGCCAGCAGCTTGGCCTTGGCAGGGCAGATGAACACTGAAGCTTTCTTT	CASSLALAGQMNTEAFF
many	-	TRBV7-8	TRBJ2-4	TGTGCCAGCAGCTTAGGGGGGGATCCCATTCAGTACTTC	CASSLGGDPIQYF
many	TRBD2	TRBV11-3	TRBJ2-3	TGTGCCAGCAGCCTCGGGACTAGCGGGGGTGGTACAGATACGCAGTATTTT	CASSLGTSGGGTDTQYF
few	TRBD2	TRBV20-1	TRBJ2-5	TGCAGTGCTAGAGATGGGACTAGCGGGCAAGAGACCCAGTACTTC	CSARDGTSGQETQYF
-	-	TRBV27	TRBJ2-1	TGTACCAGCAGTCTCGACTCCCTTTCCTACAATGAGCAGTTCTTC	CTSSLDSLSYNEQFF
-	-	TRBV2	TRBJ2-2	TGTGCCACCCACGAAAGCGAGACGAACACCGGGGAGCTGTTTTTT	CATHESETNTGELFF
-	-	TRBV25-1	TRBJ2-7	TGTGCCAGCAGTGACTTTGGCAGGGGATACGAGCAGTACTTC	CASSDFGRGYEQYF
-	-	TRBV27	TRBJ2-3	TGTGCCAGCAGTTTCCCCGCGGGGGCGGATACGCAGTATTTT	CASSFPAGADTQYF
-	TRBD1	TRBV7-3	TRBJ2-7	TGTGCCAGCAGCTTCGACAGGGCCAGCTACGAGCAGTACTTC	CASSFDRASYEQYF
few	-	TRBV4-3	TRBJ2-2	TGCGCCAGCAGCCAAGGGAGCGTAGGAGGGGAGCTGTTTTTT	CASSQGSVGGELFF
few	TRBD1	TRBV20-1	TRBJ2-7	TGCAGTGCTCAGGGGGATGCCTACGAGCAGTACTTC	CSAQGDAYEQYF
few	-	TRBV19	TRBJ2-1	TGTGCCAGTACCCCTCTACTAAGCTCCTACAATGAGCAGTTCTTC	CASTPLLSSYNEQFF
many	-	TRBV7-3	TRBJ2-1	TGTGCCAGCAGCTTAATGGGGGTATCCTCCTACAATGAGCAGTTCTTC	CASSLMGVSSYNEQFF
-	TRBD1	TRBV3-1	TRBJ2-4	TGTGCCAGCAGCCAGGAGACAGGGGAAATTGTCATTCAGTACTTC	CASSQETGEIVIQYF
-	TRBD2	TRBV28	TRBJ2-5	TGTGCCAGCAGTTTATTAGTGGGTACTAGCGGGGGGGCCCGGGAGACCCAGTACTTC	CASSLLVGTSGGARETQYF
many	TRBD1	TRBV10-3	TRBJ1-5	TGTGCCATCAGTGACGGGGACAGGGGTGGCAATCAGCCCCAGCATTTT	CAISDGDRGGNQPQHF
few	-	TRBV6-1	TRBJ1-1	TGTGCCAGCAGTGATGGGGTCAGTAACACTGAAGCTTTCTTT	CASSDGVSNTEAFF
many	-	TRBV6-2/TRBV6-3	TRBJ2-3	TGTGCCAGCAGTTACGAAGGGGGAACCCCAGGGACGCAGTATTTT	CASSYEGGTPGTQYF
medium-sized	TRBD1	TRBV10-3	TRBJ2-2	TGTGCCATCAGTGAGTCCCAACAGGGGACCGGGGAGCTGTTTTTT	CAISESQQGTGELFF
-	-	TRBV5-4	TRBJ2-3	TGTGCCAGCAGCTTCGACTTCACAGATACGCAGTATTTT	CASSFDFTDTQYF
-	TRBD2	TRBV7-2	TRBJ2-1	TGTGCCAGCAGCGGGGAGCGGGGGGGATGGTACAATGAGCAGTTCTTC	CASSGERGGWYNEQFF
-	-	TRBV4-1	TRBJ1-3	TGCGCCAGCAGCCAAGATCCGACAGAGGGAAACACCATATATTTT	CASSQDPTEGNTIYF
few	-	TRBV7-3	TRBJ2-1	TGTGCCAGCAGCTTATCATCACTAGCACCTTTCGGTGAATACAATGAGCAGTTCTTC	CASSLSSLAPFGEYNEQFF
few	TRBD1	TRBV6-1	TRBJ1-2	TGTGCCAGCAGTGAAAGTGAAGGGGGCGGCTATGGCTACACCTTC	CASSESEGGGYGYTF
-	-	TRBV5-1	TRBJ2-5	TGCGCCAGCAGCTTGTACATACTTCCGGGGCCTAAGGGAGAGACCCAGTACTTC	CASSLYILPGPKGETQYF
many	TRBD1	TRBV20-1	TRBJ1-6	TGCAGTGCTTGGACAGGGAATTCACCCCTCCACTTT	CSAWTGNSPLHF
few	-	TRBV9	TRBJ2-4	TGTGCCAGCAGCGTAGGGACCGGGTGGACCAAAAACATTCAGTACTTC	CASSVGTGWTKNIQYF
-	TRBD1	TRBV14	TRBJ2-7	TGTGCCAGCAGACAGACAGGGGGCGCGTCGCGCGAGCAGTACTTC	CASRQTGGASREQYF
many	-	TRBV5-1	TRBJ1-3	TGCGCCAGCAGCTTGATTCCGGCAAACACCATATATTTT	CASSLIPANTIYF
-	TRBD1	TRBV6-2/TRBV6-3	TRBJ1-1	TGTGCCAGCCGGGACAGGATAGATATGATCACTGAAGCTTTCTTT	CASRDRIDMITEAFF
-	-	TRBV6-2/TRBV6-3	TRBJ2-3	TGTGCCAGCAGTTACAGGGACACAGATACGCAGTATTTT	CASSYRDTDTQYF
many	-	TRBV4-1	TRBJ2-7	TGCGCCAGCAGCCAAGCAGACGGAGGGACCTACGAGCAGTACTTC	CASSQADGGTYEQYF
-	TRBD1	TRBV19	TRBJ2-6	TGTGCCAGTAGTATAGCACCCCCGGGACAGGGGTTCTCTGGGGCCAACGTCCTGACTTTC	CASSIAPPGQGFSGANVLTF
-	-	TRBV27	TRBJ2-7	TGTGCCAGCAGCTACAGGGTGGATGCGTACGAGCAGTACTTC	CASSYRVDAYEQYF
many	TRBD2	TRBV12-5	TRBJ2-3	TGTGCTAGTGCCGAACTAGCGGGGGGGCCGATAGGTACAGATACGCAGTATTTT	CASAELAGGPIGTDTQYF
few	-	TRBV7-8	TRBJ2-2	TGTGCCAGCAGCCCGCTTGGACCCGGGGAGCTGTTTTTT	CASSPLGPGELFF
few	TRBD2	TRBV7-8	TRBJ2-7	TGTGCCAGCAGCCGGGGACTAGCGGTCGGATACGAGCAGTACTTC	CASSRGLAVGYEQYF